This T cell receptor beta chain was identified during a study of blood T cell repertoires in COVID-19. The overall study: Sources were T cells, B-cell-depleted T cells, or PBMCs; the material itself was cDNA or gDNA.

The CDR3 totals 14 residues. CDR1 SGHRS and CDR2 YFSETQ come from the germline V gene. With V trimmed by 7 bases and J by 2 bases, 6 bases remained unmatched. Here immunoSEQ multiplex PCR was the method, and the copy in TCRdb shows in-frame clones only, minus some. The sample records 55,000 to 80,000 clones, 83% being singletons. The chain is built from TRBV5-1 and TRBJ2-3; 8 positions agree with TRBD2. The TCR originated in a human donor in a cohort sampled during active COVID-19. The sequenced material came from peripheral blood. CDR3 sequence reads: CASLRGGSTDTQYF. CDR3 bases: TGCGCCAGCCTCCGGGGGGGGTCCACAGATACGCAGTATTTT.